The TCR beta chain under discussion was sequenced for a study of shared clonotypes between healthy human individuals (dated by TCRdb to between 2020 and 2021). For the wider study: Three men and a couple of women, aged 18 to 49 years, made up the cohort. Per donor, three plates each were used for CD4 naive and CD4 memory, two for CD8 naive, and one for CD8 memory. The study deeply sequenced blood TCR repertoires of five healthy adults to estimate repertoire size and the extent of clonotype sharing between individuals. Different laboratories and diverse techniques were used to prepare libraries and sequence TCR repertoires, to increase sequencing depth and limit assay-specific biases. Leukapheresis yielded between about 0.85 and 10 billion PBMCs per donor. Broader findings and caveats from the paper: Incomplete sequencing was indicated by rarefaction of sorted-subset datasets, despite the large sequencing depth. Based on pairwise subsampling, the degree of clonotype sharing among donors was expected to be affected by sequencing depth. Compared with non-shared clonotypes, clonotypes shared by all four sorted-subset donors had higher generation probabilities. Across several donors, approximately 5% of naive CD4, 3% to 4% of naive CD8, 2.3% of memory CD4, and approximately 0.4% of memory CD8 clonotypes were shared. Sampling was limited to blood, and TCR repertoires in tissue likely differ from TCR repertoires in blood. The genetic and exposure-history diversity represented was limited by the small number of donors. Naive subsets generally had larger estimated clonotype richness than memory subsets.

For the CD8 naive samples, CD45RO-negative cells were positively selected for CCR7, yielding a CD45RA+CCR7+ population from which TemRA cells were excluded. Donors were healthy HIV-negative adults with no recently reported acute infections or vaccinations. Every donor was a Caucasian adult living in Nashville, Tennessee, USA. Blood was collected by leukapheresis, and PBMCs were isolated by Ficoll-Histopaque density gradient centrifugation and then cryopreserved in liquid nitrogen vapor phase. Analytical flow cytometry was used to check the purity and quantity of each magnetically sorted T cell population. Each sorted fraction had its genomic DNA isolated and then quantified by UV absorbance on a Nanodrop 2000c. TCR CDR3 regions were amplified from genomic DNA by multiplex PCR using the deep immunoSEQ assay. Extracted genomic DNA from each cell subset was spread evenly across all wells of several immunoSEQ 96-well plates, with each plate serving as a replicate. Each replicate PCR for sorted subsets received roughly 0.2 ug genomic DNA, equal to about 30,000 T cell genomes. The purified libraries were quantified using a Qubit 3.0 fluorometer, sized with a Bioanalyzer 2100, and then quantified again using the KAPA Library Quantification kit. Every immunoSEQ 96-well plate was sequenced on a separate single-read 150-cycle Illumina NextSeq 550 flow cell. As for how the authors treated the data: The immunoSEQ output contained only junctional sequences without quality scores, so filtering could not match that applied to full-length reads. Sequences were annotated with PyIR, a Python wrapper for IgBLAST v1.9, and V/J genes and CDR3 were assigned using IMGT germline references. Any read was removed if the V/J assignment was weak (E-value above 1e-6), the CDR3 was missing, or the read contained stop codons, out-of-frame junctions, or ambiguous translated residues. V3J clonotypes were defined by identical inferred V gene, J gene, and CDR3 amino acid sequence. The percentage overlap between two repertoires was calculated by dividing the number of shared unique clonotypes by the size of the smaller repertoire. RTK rarefaction, the Chao1 estimator, and Recon v2.1 estimates of unobserved clonotypes were used to assess repertoire richness. For all TCRbeta clonotypes obtained by the gDNA method from a few donors, generation probabilities were computed with OLGA. TCRdb took over this immuneACCESS table, retaining in-frame rearrangements with V and J assigned. Such tables are incomplete; in checked studies, under half of the missing clones stem from an unresolved V gene, and the remainder is unexplained. The V and J calls and clone size come from that table; D and trimming were worked out from the DNA. The sample table records roughly 2 million clones; over 85% of these occur just once. The ten most abundant clones make up roughly 1% of the sample.

As concerns this clone: The antigen it binds to is not known. No much larger clone is present one base from it, and per-base qualities are unavailable.

This sequence was found in a man between 18 and 35 years old in good health. The sample consisted of naive CD8+ T cells sorted from blood. The cell subset or site label here, explained by the study, means: CD45RA+CCR7+.

The nucleotide sequence reads as follows: TGTGCCAGCAGCTTGGATCCGGAGCTGGCCAAAAACATTCAGTACTTC. Protein translation: CASSLDPELAKNIQYF. The chain is encoded by TRBV5-5 joined to TRBJ2-4; a confident D gene designation cannot be given. Measured from the cysteine to the phenylalanine, the CDR3 is 16 residues long. Only CDR3 DNA remains: 48 bases, in frame from the first base. Between the V and J ends, shortened by 0 bases and 1 base respectively, the junction contains 11 bases. In the germline V gene (reference sequence), CDR1 corresponds to SGHKS and CDR2 to YYEKEE. The full variable domain, with segments outside the CDR3 supplied by the reference TRBV5-5 and TRBJ2-4 proteins, appears as DAGVTQSPTHLIKTRGQQVTLRCSPISGHKSVSWYQQVLGQGPQFIFQYYEKEERGRGNFPDRFSARQFPNYSSELNVNALLLGDSALYLCASSLDPELAKNIQYFGAGTRLSVL.